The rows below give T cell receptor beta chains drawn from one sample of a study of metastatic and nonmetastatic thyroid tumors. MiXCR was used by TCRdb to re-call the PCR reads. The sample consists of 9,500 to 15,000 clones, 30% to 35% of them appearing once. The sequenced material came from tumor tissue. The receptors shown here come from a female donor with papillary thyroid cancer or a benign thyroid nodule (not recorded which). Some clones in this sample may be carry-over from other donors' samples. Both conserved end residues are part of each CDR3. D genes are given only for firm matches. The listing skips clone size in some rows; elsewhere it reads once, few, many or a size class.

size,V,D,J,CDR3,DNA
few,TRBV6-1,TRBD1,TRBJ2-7,CASGSRQGGTYEQYF,TGTGCCAGCGGAAGTCGACAGGGCGGAACCTACGAGCAGTACTTC
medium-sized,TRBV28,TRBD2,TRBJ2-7,CASSPLAAYEQYF,TGTGCCAGCAGTCCACTAGCGGCCTACGAGCAGTACTTC
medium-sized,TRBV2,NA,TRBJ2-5,CASREAYRETQYF,TGTGCCAGCAGGGAAGCGTATCGGGAGACCCAGTACTTC
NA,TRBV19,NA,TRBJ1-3,CASSTLSGNTIYF,TGTGCCAGTAGTACACTATCTGGAAACACCATATATTTT
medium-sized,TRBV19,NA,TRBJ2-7,CASSAGTRVKQYF,TGTGCCAGTAGTGCCGGGACAAGGGTCAAGCAGTACTTC
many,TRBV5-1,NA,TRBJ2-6,CASHHSGANVLTF,TGCGCCAGCCACCATTCTGGGGCCAACGTCCTGACTTTC
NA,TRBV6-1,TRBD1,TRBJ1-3,CVSRDRRISGNTIYF,TGTGTCAGCAGGGACAGAAGAATATCTGGAAACACCATATATTTT
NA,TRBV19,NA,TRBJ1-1,CASSIEGAITEAFF,TGTGCCAGTAGTATAGAAGGGGCGATCACTGAAGCTTTCTTT
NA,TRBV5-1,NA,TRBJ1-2,CASSLALGFGYGYTF,TGCGCCAGCAGCTTGGCCCTGGGCTTCGGCTATGGCTACACCTTC
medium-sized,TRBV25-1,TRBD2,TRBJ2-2,CASLLGGGPGELFF,TGTGCCAGCCTTCTTGGCGGGGGGCCAGGGGAGCTGTTTTTT
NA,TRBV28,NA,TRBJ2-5,CASSAPTGSHQETQYF,TGTGCCAGCAGTGCCCCCACCGGGTCTCACCAAGAGACCCAGTACTTC
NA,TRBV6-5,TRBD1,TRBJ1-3,CASSYSTGGNTIYF,TGTGCCAGCAGTTACTCGACAGGGGGAAACACCATATATTTT
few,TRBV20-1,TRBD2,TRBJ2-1,CSARPRTSGSSYEQFF,TGCAGTGCTAGGCCACGAACTAGCGGGAGTTCTTATGAGCAGTTCTTC
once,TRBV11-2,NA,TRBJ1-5,CASSLDERSNQPQHF,TGTGCCAGCAGCTTAGATGAGAGGAGTAATCAGCCCCAGCATTTT
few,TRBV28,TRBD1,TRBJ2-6,CASHPTQGAGSGANVLTF,TGTGCCAGCCATCCCACACAGGGGGCAGGGTCTGGGGCCAACGTCCTGACTTTC
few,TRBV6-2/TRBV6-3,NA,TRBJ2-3,CASSRTDTDTQYF,TGTGCCAGCAGTAGGACAGATACAGATACGCAGTATTTT
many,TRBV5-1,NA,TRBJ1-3,CASSPQSSGNTIYF,TGCGCCAGCAGCCCCCAGAGCTCTGGAAACACCATATATTTT
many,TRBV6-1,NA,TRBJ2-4,CASTMGVEAKNIQYF,TGTGCCAGCACTATGGGGGTGGAAGCCAAAAACATTCAGTACTTC
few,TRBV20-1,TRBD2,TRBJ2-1,CSARPLPGLVGNEQFF,TGCAGTGCCAGACCCCTCCCGGGACTAGTGGGCAATGAGCAGTTCTTC
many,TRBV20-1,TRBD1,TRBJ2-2,CSATKQGAGTGELFF,TGCAGTGCTACCAAGCAGGGGGCGGGCACCGGGGAGCTGTTTTTT
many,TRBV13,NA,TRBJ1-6,CASSAGRGSYNSPLHF,TGTGCCAGCAGCGCAGGCAGGGGTTCCTATAATTCACCCCTCCACTTT
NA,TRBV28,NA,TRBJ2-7,CASSAGYSSFEQYF,TGTGCCAGCAGTGCAGGGTATTCATCCTTCGAGCAGTACTTC
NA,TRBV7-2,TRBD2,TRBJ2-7,CASSLATFREGDEQYF,TGTGCCAGCAGCTTAGCGACCTTTAGGGAGGGCGACGAGCAGTACTTC
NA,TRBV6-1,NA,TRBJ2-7,CASSGGGTGWYEQYF,TGTGCCAGCAGCGGAGGCGGGACCGGGTGGTACGAGCAGTACTTC
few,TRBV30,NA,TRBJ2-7,CAWSVDLSSYEQYF,TGTGCCTGGAGTGTGGACTTATCCTCCTACGAGCAGTACTTC
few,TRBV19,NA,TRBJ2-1,CASSKGNRAYNEQFF,TGTGCCAGTAGTAAGGGGAACAGGGCTTACAATGAGCAGTTCTTC
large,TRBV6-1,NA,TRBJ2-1,CASTWYPDAYEQFF,TGTGCCAGTACGTGGTACCCGGATGCGTATGAGCAGTTCTTC
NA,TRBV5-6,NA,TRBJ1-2,CASSSHSGGYGYTF,TGTGCCAGCAGCTCCCACTCCGGGGGGTATGGCTACACCTTC
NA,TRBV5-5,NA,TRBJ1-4,CASSLVETTNEKLFF,TGTGCCAGCAGCTTGGTAGAGACAACTAATGAAAAACTGTTTTTT
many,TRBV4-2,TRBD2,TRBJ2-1,CASSQERPGTSGRNEQFF,TGTGCCAGCAGCCAAGAGCGCCCTGGGACTAGCGGGAGAAATGAGCAGTTCTTC
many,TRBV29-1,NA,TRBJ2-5,CSVEVGSETQYF,TGCAGCGTTGAAGTTGGCAGTGAGACCCAGTACTTC
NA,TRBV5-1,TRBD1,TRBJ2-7,CASSEDRGFFAYEQYF,TGCGCCAGCAGCGAGGACAGGGGCTTTTTCGCCTACGAGCAGTACTTC
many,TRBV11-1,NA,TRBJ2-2,CASSLPLLPAKNTGELFF,TGTGCCAGCAGCTTACCTCTCTTGCCAGCGAAGAACACCGGGGAGCTGTTTTTT
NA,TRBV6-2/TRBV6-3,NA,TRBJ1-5,CASSYGLNPQHF,TGTGCCAGCAGTTACGGTCTAAATCCCCAGCATTTT
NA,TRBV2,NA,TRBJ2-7,CASTRTSSYEQYF,TGTGCCAGCACGCGGACCTCTTCCTACGAGCAGTACTTC
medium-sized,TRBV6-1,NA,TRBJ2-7,CASSGDSYEQYF,TGTGCCAGCTCCGGAGACTCCTACGAGCAGTACTTC
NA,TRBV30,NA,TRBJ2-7,CAWNPNGSPQYF,TGTGCCTGGAACCCTAACGGGAGTCCGCAGTACTTC